This TCR beta chain was documented in a study of STAT3 mutations in large granular lymphocyte leukemia. Study-level background: Roughly half the longitudinally sequenced T-LGLL patients had canonical STAT3 mutations.

Data came from immunoSEQ multiplex PCR; TCRdb stores just in-frame clones and leaves some out. This sample carries about 5,700 clones, around four fifths of them seen once, and the ten largest clones take approximately 80%. A note on this clone: Its antigen is not identified.

Between the trimmed V and J ends, which lost 4 bases and 0 bases, there was a span of 19 bases. CDR1 is SGHTA and CDR2 is FQGNSA in the germline V gene. This CDR3 has 17 residues. Findings and limits, study-wide: In some patients, a small highly pathogenic clone possibly went undetected. Some patients had dominant TCR clones larger than their STAT3 mutant burden. In T-cell large granular lymphocyte leukemia, about half of patients showed multiple immunodominant subclonotypes.

The sequence was collected from a middle-aged man with T-cell large granular lymphocyte leukemia. Some clones in this sample may be carry-over from other donors' samples. J is TRBJ2-7 and V is TRBV7-2; possibly TRBD1 for D (6 bases). Sample: peripheral blood mononuclear cells. The CDR3 region is CASSSRNLRGPSYEQYF. CDR3 coding DNA: TGTGCCAGCAGCTCGAGAAACCTCAGGGGCCCCTCCTACGAGCAGTACTTC.